The sequence of this T cell receptor (beta chain) was determined in a study of blood T cell repertoires in COVID-19. Study information: Both acute and convalescent COVID-19 samples were obtained from the United States, Italy and Spain. The cDNA or gDNA used as material had been derived from T cells, B-cell-depleted T cells, or PBMCs.

Original handling: Reference gene primer amplification gave estimated nucleated cell counts. Generated by immunoSEQ multiplex PCR, the TCRdb table keeps only in-frame clones and is missing some. V and J calls and clone size come straight from that table; D and trimming were deduced from the DNA. This table holds about 92,000 clones, 75% to 85% found once. Deletions cut 1 base from V and 6 bases from J, with 11 bases between. This CDR3 contains 13 residues. Looked up from germline, CDR1 is GTSNPN and CDR2 is SVGIG (reference sequence). This TCR was sampled from a woman in her 70s with acute or convalescent COVID-19. The chain employs TRBV30 and TRBJ2-3; D is ambiguous. The specimen sequenced was peripheral blood. CDR3 amino acids: CAWSGGMRDTQYF. The CDR3 DNA reads TGTGCCTGGAGTGGCGGAATGAGGGATACGCAGTATTTT.